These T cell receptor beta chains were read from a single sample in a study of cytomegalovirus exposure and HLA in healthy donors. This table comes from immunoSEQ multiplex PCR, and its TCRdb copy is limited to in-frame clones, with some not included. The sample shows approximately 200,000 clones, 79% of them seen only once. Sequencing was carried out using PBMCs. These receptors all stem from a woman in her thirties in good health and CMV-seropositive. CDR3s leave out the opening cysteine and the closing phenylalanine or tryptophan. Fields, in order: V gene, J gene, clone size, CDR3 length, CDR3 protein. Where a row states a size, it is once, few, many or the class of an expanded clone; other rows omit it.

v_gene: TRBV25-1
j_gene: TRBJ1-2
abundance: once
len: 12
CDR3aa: ASSGQGIDYGYT

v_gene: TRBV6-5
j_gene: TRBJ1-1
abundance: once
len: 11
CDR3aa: ASSFETGTEAF

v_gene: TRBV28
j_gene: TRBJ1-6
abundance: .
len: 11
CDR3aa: ASQGGDHSPLH

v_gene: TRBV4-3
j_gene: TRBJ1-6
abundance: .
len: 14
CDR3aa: ASSQDWTGLGSPLH

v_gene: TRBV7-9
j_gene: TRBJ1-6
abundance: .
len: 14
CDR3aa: ASSPRPGEGNSPLH

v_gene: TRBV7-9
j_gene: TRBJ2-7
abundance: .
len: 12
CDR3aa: ASSSSGTSYEQY

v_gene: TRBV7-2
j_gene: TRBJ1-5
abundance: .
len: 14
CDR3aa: ASSSTGGAQNQPQH

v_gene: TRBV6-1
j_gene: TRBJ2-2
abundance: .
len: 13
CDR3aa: ASNPTGFSTGELF

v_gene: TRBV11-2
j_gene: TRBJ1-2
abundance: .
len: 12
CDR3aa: ASSLDPFSYGYT

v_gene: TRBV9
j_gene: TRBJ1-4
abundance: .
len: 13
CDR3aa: ASSAGPGQNEKLF

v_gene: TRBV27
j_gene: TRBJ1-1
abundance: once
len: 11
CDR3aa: ASSLTGNTEAF

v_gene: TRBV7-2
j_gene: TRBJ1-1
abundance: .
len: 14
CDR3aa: ASSFPRDTSNTEAF

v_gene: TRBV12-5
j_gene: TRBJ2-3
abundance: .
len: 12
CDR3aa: ASGWDSSTDTQY

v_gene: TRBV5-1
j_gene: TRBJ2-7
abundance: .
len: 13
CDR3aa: ASSFQDRKTYEQY

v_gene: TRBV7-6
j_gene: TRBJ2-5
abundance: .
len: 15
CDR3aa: ASSGSGGRAGEETQY

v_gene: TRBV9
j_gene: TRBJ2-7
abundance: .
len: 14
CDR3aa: ASSVAASGSSYEQY

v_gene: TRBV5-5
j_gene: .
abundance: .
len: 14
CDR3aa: ASSLLHTQGGHEQY

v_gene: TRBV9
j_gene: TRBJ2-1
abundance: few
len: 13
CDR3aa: ASSNRQGFYNEQF

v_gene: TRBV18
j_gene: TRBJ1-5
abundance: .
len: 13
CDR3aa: ASSAEDRRNQPQH